The clone carrying this T cell receptor (beta chain) occurred many times. Germline CDR1 is DFQATT and CDR2 is SNEGSKA (reference sequence). CDR3 length equals 15 residues. The ends were cut back, 1 base at V and 4 bases at J, with 14 bases in the middle. TCRdb re-called the RT-PCR reads with MiXCR, one entry per CDR3 protein. The sample records almost 700,000 distinct CDR3 sequences, approximately 15% being singletons. V is TRBV20-1 and J is TRBJ2-1; D is possibly TRBD2 (6 bases). The TCR sequence derives from a female donor in good health, serving as a healthy control. The material sequenced was memory CD4+ T cells from blood. This CDR3 reads CSARAVLARYNEQFF. The CDR3 DNA follows: TGCAGTGCTAGAGCGGTTCTAGCGCGGTACAATGAGCAGTTCTTC.